Only a few counts were recorded for the clone carrying this TCR beta chain. Unique molecular identifiers were added to individual cDNA molecules. One entry per CDR3 protein results from TCRdb running MiXCR on the 5' RACE reads. The sample comprises about 77,000 distinct CDR3 sequences, approximately 5% of which are singletons, and less than 9.5% rests with the top ten. The sample is drawn from a study of early T cells in non-severe SARS-CoV-2 infection. This CDR3 is 14 amino acids long. Trimming shortened V by 3 bases and J by 5 bases, and 14 bases separated the two germline ends. From germline, CDR1 is SNHLY and CDR2 FYNNEI.

The gene calls are TRBV2 and TRBJ2-7; D might be TRBD2 (5 bases). The clonotype was recovered from an adult who was a healthcare worker with PCR-confirmed SARS-CoV-2 infection or an uninfected control (not recorded which). The sample here was whole blood, taken at baseline. DNA for the CDR3: TGTGCCAGCAGTGAGTTGAGGGAAGGGAACGAGCAGTACTTC. It encodes CASSELREGNEQYF.